Listed here is a single TCR beta chain. The antigen remains undetermined. The data originate from a study of long-term antiretroviral therapy in people with HIV. The study's findings and limits: Absence of data on ART adherence, viral resistance or therapy changes was noted. Whereas controls had wider CDR3 length ranges, HIV repertoires had narrower ones.

The CDR3 covers 14 residues. V lost 7 bases and J lost 5, with 18 bases in between. Germline V gives CDR1 SGHNT, CDR2 YYREEE (reference sequence). Samples were assayed with immunoSEQ v3.0 at survey level. Some clones are missing from TCRdb's copy, which holds only in-frame ones; the method was immunoSEQ multiplex PCR. The table shows tens of thousands of clones, with over 90% occurring only once. The sequenced sample was unsorted PBMCs, obtained 5.3 years after starting antiretroviral therapy. The rearrangement uses TRBV5-4 and TRBJ1-1; perhaps TRBD1 as D (6 bases). The sequence was collected from a man aged 45-65 years with HIV. The CDR3 is CASSIGGQETEAFF. In DNA, the CDR3 is TGTGCCAGCTCCATCGGGGGGCAGGAAACTGAAGCTTTCTTT.